The subject of this entry is one T cell receptor beta chain. As processed by the authors: From reference gene primer amplification, estimates of nucleated cell counts were derived. Data came from immunoSEQ multiplex PCR; TCRdb stores just in-frame clones and leaves some out. The D gene and trimming were derived from the DNA, and the V and J assignments and clone size from that table. This sample yields approximately 160,000 clones, of which about 79% are seen a single time; 7.2% belongs to the top ten. This record comes from a study of blood T cell repertoires in COVID-19. The material sequenced was peripheral blood. The sequence was obtained from a woman aged 45 to 65 in a cohort sampled during active or convalescent COVID-19.

CDR3 bases: TGTGCCTGGAGTTCTTGGACACCCAACACTGAAGCTTTCTTT. It encodes CAWSSWTPNTEAFF. The rearrangement links TRBV30 to TRBJ1-1; D possibly corresponds to TRBD1 (5 bases). The germline V gene has CDR1 GTSNPN and CDR2 SVGIG (reference sequence). Trimming stripped 2 bases from V and 2 bases from J, with 12 bases between. The CDR3 has 14 amino acids.